The sequence of this T cell receptor (beta chain) was determined in a study of blood T cell repertoires in COVID-19. TCRdb keeps only in-frame clones here, not all; method: immunoSEQ multiplex PCR. The sample shows approximately 72,000 clones, 75% to 90% of them seen only once. This CDR3 contains 14 residues. Trimming left V 5 bases short and J 7 bases short, with 15 bases between. Looked up from germline, CDR1 is SGHTA and CDR2 is FQGTGA. The rearrangement uses TRBV7-3 and TRBJ2-1; possibly TRBD2 for D (6 bases). Sequences were obtained from peripheral blood. The receptor was isolated from a woman older than 75 with active or convalescent COVID-19. CDR3 bases: TGTGCCAGCAGCCTCAGACTAGGGGTGAATGAGCAGTTCTTC. Translating gives CASSLRLGVNEQFF. Variable domain in full (rest from reference TRBV7-3 and TRBJ2-1): GAGVSQTPSNKVTEKGKYVELRCDPISGHTALYWYRQSLGQGPEFLIYFQGTGAADDSGLPNDRFFAVRPEGSVSTLKIQRTERGDSAVYLCASSLRLGVNEQFFGPGTRLTVL.